Sequencing of this T cell receptor beta chain was carried out in a study of identical twins. The study's findings and limits: Out-of-frame beta sequences exhibited a weaker degree of excess twin sharing. The study drew conclusions from cross-sectional statistical analysis, not from following the same donors.

Only one count was recorded for this clonotype. Antigen specificity is unknown. TCRdb fed the 5' RACE reads into MiXCR, producing one record per CDR3 protein. The sample holds 450,000 to 600,000 distinct CDR3 sequences, 20% to 25% seen once. V trimming: 3 bases; J trimming: 8 bases; junction bases outside the gene matches: 5. Germline CDR1 is SEHNR and CDR2 is FQNEAQ (reference sequence). The CDR3 sequence is 15 residues long. The donor group consisted entirely of healthy Caucasians. The data also belong to a second study, concerning yellow fever vaccine responses in identical twins.

The gene calls are TRBV7-9 and TRBJ2-1, with 12 bases lining up with TRBD2. The sample comprised CD4+ T cells sorted from blood. The source of this sequence is a woman under 30 in good health. Written as DNA, the CDR3 is TGTGCCAGCAGCTTTCTAGCGGGGGGGCCTGATGAGCAGTTCTTC. It translates to CASSFLAGGPDEQFF.